This T cell receptor (beta chain) stems from a study of regulatory T cells in long-lasting Graves disease. Looked up from germline, CDR1 is MGHRA and CDR2 is YSYEKL. The CDR3 loop spans 17 amino acids. V was pared by 0 bases and J by 0 bases, with 12 bases between. iRepertoire HTBI primers and Arm-PCR of CDR3 regions built TCR beta libraries. TCRdb re-called the multiplex PCR reads through MiXCR, storing one row per CDR3 protein. The profile shows roughly 520,000 distinct CDR3 sequences, about 12% of them singletons. The sample holds many counts of this clonotype. Stated time point: newly diagnosed GD, antithyroid drugs for less than 3 months. The TCR library was prepared using RNA isolated from PBMCs. This sample also belongs to another study, concerning T cells in Graves' hyperthyroidism and ophthalmopathy.

The sequence was collected from a woman under 40 with Graves disease. This chain links TRBV4-1 with TRBJ2-1; no firm D call. The input for sequencing was peripheral blood mononuclear cells (PBMCs), taken at new diagnosis, from a patient treated with antithyroid drugs. Here the CDR3 reads CASSQEGQPNSYNEQFF. The CDR3 nucleotides are TGCGCCAGCAGCCAAGAAGGGCAACCAAACTCCTACAATGAGCAGTTCTTC.